The rows below give T cell receptor beta chains drawn from one sample of a study of CXCR3-negative and CXCR3-positive naive CD8 T cells. Reanalyzing the 5' RACE reads, TCRdb keeps one entry per CDR3 protein, without DNA. Its clone listing holds about 63,000 distinct CDR3 sequences. Sequencing was carried out using naive CXCR3+ CD8+ T cells from blood. The receptors here all came from a human donor in good health. Some clones in this sample may be carry-over from other donors' samples. CDR3s include the opening cysteine and the closing phenylalanine or tryptophan. Expanded clones are given a class, and other clones once, few, many or no size at all.

j_gene,v_gene,abundance,CDR3aa
TRBJ1-3,TRBV29-1,-,CSVAVGNAEPVPGNTIYF
TRBJ2-1,TRBV9,-,CASSGGQSSYNEQFF
TRBJ1-1,TRBV15,-,CATSRDRDLNTEAFF
TRBJ2-5,TRBV29-1,-,CSVANPVGGGYQETQYF
TRBJ2-5,TRBV4-1,-,CASSQEQGARETQYF
TRBJ2-7,TRBV29-1,-,CSISVDRGPWQYF
TRBJ2-7,TRBV27,-,CASSDRGNEQYF
TRBJ2-1,TRBV13,-,CASSQTGEQFF
TRBJ1-2,TRBV7-3,-,CASSGQGLDYGYTF
TRBJ2-7,TRBV27,-,CASSLRLAGYEQYF
TRBJ2-1,TRBV6-2/TRBV6-3,-,CASSKNRGSYNEQFF
TRBJ2-1,TRBV29-1,-,CSVDPSGTVLYNEQFF
TRBJ2-2,TRBV7-6,-,CASSRSTGTGELFF
TRBJ2-1,TRBV3-1,-,CASSQEWVLSRQFF
TRBJ2-1,TRBV9,-,CASSVVGYNEQFF
TRBJ2-5,TRBV28,-,CASSHRDGANQETQYF
TRBJ1-2,TRBV20-1,-,CSAGQENYGYTF
TRBJ2-3,TRBV23-1,-,CASRRKLGRPWNDTQYF
TRBJ2-2,TRBV11-2,medium-sized,CASSGQGDTNTGELFF
TRBJ2-7,TRBV3-1,-,CASSHGDGSYEQYF
TRBJ1-2,TRBV7-2,-,CASSFLGGANGYTF
TRBJ2-2,TRBV7-7,-,CASSFLNTGELFF
TRBJ1-5,TRBV6-2/TRBV6-3,-,CASRNLRERNQPQHF
TRBJ2-1,TRBV29-1,-,CSGQQSSYNEQFF
TRBJ1-5,TRBV29-1,-,CSVEEGEGGNQPQHF
TRBJ2-1,TRBV7-6,-,CASSFDPGSDEQFF
TRBJ2-1,TRBV20-1,-,CSVEKQGLDEQFF
TRBJ1-1,TRBV30,-,CAWRDPGVTFF
TRBJ2-1,TRBV19,-,CASSKASGDDEQFF
TRBJ2-5,TRBV6-6,-,CASSYAGKETQYF
TRBJ2-7,TRBV20-1,-,CSARDSRTSSNEQYF
TRBJ2-7,TRBV7-8,-,CARSSRGRGSYEQYF
TRBJ2-1,TRBV29-1,-,CSVLRGNEQFF
TRBJ2-3,TRBV7-9,-,CASTPVQFGTDTQYF
TRBJ1-4,TRBV6-2/TRBV6-3,-,CASSYSGTVKLFF
TRBJ2-7,TRBV29-1,medium-sized,CSVEDQGSYEQYF
TRBJ1-5,TRBV27,-,CASSLYVDSNQPQHF
TRBJ1-1,TRBV7-6,-,CASSLVGGRPGHTEAFF
TRBJ2-2,TRBV2,-,CASSDSPGAGELFF
TRBJ2-7,TRBV7-8,-,CASSSRAVEEQYF
TRBJ2-1,TRBV2,-,CASSEGLAVGYNEQFF
TRBJ1-5,TRBV30,-,CAWSGGARNQPQHF
TRBJ1-1,TRBV7-6,-,CASSLNGKGAEGSTEAFF
TRBJ2-1,TRBV20-1,-,CSAPGTSGGYSYNEQFF
TRBJ2-7,TRBV7-9,-,CASSLEGDRSSYEQYF
TRBJ2-7,TRBV7-9,-,CASSTREVFDEQYF